These 18 T cell receptor beta chains originate from one sample sequenced in a study of CD8+ T cells in alopecia areata. RNA was extracted and reverse transcribed into cDNA as the sequencing template. Some clones are missing from TCRdb's copy, which holds only in-frame ones; the method was immunoSEQ multiplex PCR. The sample gives around 160,000 clones, more than 75% of which show up once; approximately 15% is in the top ten. The sample consisted of CD8+ T cells sorted from blood, taken at week 0. These receptor sequences come from a human donor with alopecia areata.

This chain links TRBV5-5 with TRBJ2-1; D gene uncertain. The V and J ends lost 0 bases and 0 bases respectively, with 7 bases between them. Germline V lookup: CDR1 SGHKS, CDR2 YYEKEE (reference sequence). CDR3 length: 15 amino acids. CDR3 DNA sequence: TGTGCCAGCAGCTTGGGTCTCAGCTCCTACAATGAGCAGTTCTTC. It encodes CASSLGLSSYNEQFF.

The chain joins TRBV6-5 to TRBJ2-7; D not resolved. CDR3 length equals 16 residues. Germline V gene sequence: CDR1 MNHEY, CDR2 SVGAGI. V was cut by 0 bases and J by 0 bases, with 12 bases left in between. The chain's CDR3 is CASSYSAGAYSYEQYF. The CDR3 nucleotides read TGTGCCAGCAGTTACTCAGCAGGTGCCTACTCCTACGAGCAGTACTTC.

The gene calls are TRBV7-9 and TRBJ1-1; the D is unclear. V shed 5 bases and J shed 6 bases, with 7 bases lying between them. The length of the CDR3 is 11 residues. Germline V gene data show CDR1 as SEHNR and CDR2 as FQNEAQ (reference sequence). The CDR3: CASSVWPEAFF. DNA of the CDR3: TGTGCCAGCAGCGTGTGGCCTGAAGCTTTCTTT.

The chain uses TRBV19 and TRBJ2-1; 7 bases agree with TRBD2. This CDR3 region has 15 residues. After removal of 1 base from V and 2 bases from J, the junction contained 2 bases not matched to a gene. The germline CDR1 and CDR2 sequences are LNHDA and SQIVND (reference sequence). DNA of the CDR3: TGTGCCAGTAGTATAGGCGGGAGCACCTACAATGAGCAGTTCTTC. It is translated as CASSIGGSTYNEQFF. The full variable domain, rest sourced from reference TRBV19 and TRBJ2-1, is DGGITQSPKYLFRKEGQNVTLSCEQNLNHDAMYWYRQDPGQGLRLIYYSQIVNDFQKGDIAEGYSVSREKKESFPLTVTSAQKNPTAFYLCASSIGGSTYNEQFFGPGTRLTVL.

The chain combines TRBV29-1 with TRBJ2-5; no clear D gene. The CDR3 sequence is 9 residues long. Germline lookup yields CDR1 SQVTM and CDR2 ANQGSEA. Trimming removed 5 bases at V and 11 bases at J, with 9 bases between. Here the CDR3 DNA reads TGCAGCGTTCACTGGACGCAGTACTTC. Protein: CSVHWTQYF.

The V and J genes are TRBV11-3 and TRBJ1-2, with D uncertain. The CDR3 is 15 residues long. Germline CDR1 reads SGHNT; CDR2 reads YENEEA. Trimming left V 3 bases short and J 0 bases short, with 11 bases between. CDR3 nucleotide sequence: TGTGCCAGCAGCTTTAAAGAGGGTCCTAACTATGGCTACACCTTC. This sequence encodes CASSFKEGPNYGYTF.

The J gene is TRBJ1-1, the V gene TRBV10-3; 7 bases line up with TRBD1. Germline trimming cut 5 bases from V and 3 bases from J; bases unmatched to any gene: 9. Germline CDR1 and CDR2: ENHRY and SYGVKD. This CDR3 is built from 15 residues. CDR3: CAISLDETGDTEAFF. CDR3 in DNA: TGTGCCATCAGTTTAGATGAAACAGGGGACACTGAAGCTTTCTTT.

V and J are TRBV4-1 and TRBJ1-2; 8 positions agree with TRBD1. This CDR3 comprises 15 residues. Unmatched junction bases numbered 12, after V lost 2 bases and J lost 10 bases. In germline, CDR1 is MGHRA, CDR2 YSYEKL. In nucleotides, the CDR3 is TGCGCCAGCAGCCAAATGGCAGGGGGCGCTGAGGACTACACCTTC. It is translated as CASSQMAGGAEDYTF.

This sequence joins TRBV30 and TRBJ2-1; D is ambiguous. The germline CDR1 and CDR2 sequences are GTSNPN and SVGIG (reference sequence). Trimming shortened V by 0 bases and J by 4 bases, and 7 bases separated the two germline ends. The CDR3 loop spans 13 amino acids. CDR3 DNA: TGTGCCTGGAGTGTATCTGGGTACAATGAGCAGTTCTTC. Translation: CAWSVSGYNEQFF. The complete variable domain, with remaining parts taken from reference TRBV30 and TRBJ2-1, reads SQTIHQWPATLVQPVGSPLSLECTVEGTSNPNLYWYRQAAGRGLQLLFYSVGIGQISSEVPQNLSASRPQDRQFILSSKKLLLSDSGFYLCAWSVSGYNEQFFGPGTRLTVL.

The chain uses TRBV19 and TRBJ2-5; a possible D gene is TRBD2 (6 bases). The germline gives CDR1 LNHDA, CDR2 SQIVND (reference sequence). This CDR3 has 14 amino acids. Trimming left V 0 bases short and J 4 bases short, with 9 bases between. The CDR3 sequence is CASSIDGGPETQYF. In DNA, the CDR3 is TGTGCCAGTAGTATAGACGGAGGGCCAGAGACCCAGTACTTC.

This chain links TRBV6-6 with TRBJ2-7; 10 nucleotides agree with TRBD1. Germline trimming cut 8 bases from V and 3 bases from J; bases unmatched to any gene: 7. This CDR3 is 14 amino acids long. Germline V gene data show CDR1 as MNHNY and CDR2 as SVGAGI (reference sequence). The CDR3 bases are TGTGCCAGCGAACCAGGGACAGGGGTCTACGAGCAGTACTTC. It translates to CASEPGTGVYEQYF.

This clone was seen a single time. J is TRBJ2-2 and V is TRBV6-1, with TRBD1 matching over 7 bases. CDR1 is MNHNS, CDR2 SASEGT, per germline. The CDR3 runs to 16 residues. Trimming took 2 bases from V and 4 from J; bases not matched to a gene: 7. The CDR3 nucleotides are TGTGCCAGCAGTGAAAGGGGGCAGGGCGGCACCGGGGAGCTGTTTTTT. Its protein product is CASSERGQGGTGELFF.

This chain links TRBV28 with TRBJ2-7, with a possible D match to TRBD1 (5 bases). Germline CDR1 MDHEN, CDR2 SYDVKM. The CDR3 covers 15 residues. The ends were cut back, 3 bases at V and 5 bases at J, with 17 bases in the middle. This CDR3 reads CASSFKGDRIHEQYF. The CDR3 DNA is TGTGCCAGCAGTTTTAAAGGGGATAGGATCCACGAGCAGTACTTC.

This chain joins TRBV2 and TRBJ2-5; 9 positions agree with TRBD2. Trimming removed 7 bases from V and 5 bases from J; junction bases left unmatched: 2. Germline V gene lookup returns CDR1 SNHLY and CDR2 FYNNEI. This CDR3 comprises 12 residues. CDR3 protein: CASIAGEETQYF. As DNA, the CDR3 is TGTGCCAGCATAGCGGGAGAGGAGACCCAGTACTTC. The variable domain in full, completed from reference TRBV2 and TRBJ2-5, reads EPEVTQTPSHQVTQMGQEVILRCVPISNHLYFYWYRQILGQKVEFLVSFYNNEISEKSEIFDDQFSVERPDGSNFTLKIRSTKLEDSAMYFCASIAGEETQYFGPGTRLLVL.

The V gene is TRBV6-1, the J gene TRBJ1-1; no clear D. Trimming stripped 6 bases from V and 5 bases from J, with 19 bases between. The length of the CDR3 is 15 residues. The germline V gene has CDR1 MNHNS and CDR2 SASEGT. The CDR3 bases are TGTGCCAGCAGAATACTTCTCTCGACGGAGACTGAAGCTTTCTTT. This encodes CASRILLSTETEAFF.

This chain links TRBV5-6 with TRBJ1-1; TRBD1 matches 7 bases. The junction had 4 bases not matched to a gene; V was cut back by 5 bases and J by 3 bases. Germline V gene sequence: CDR1 SGHDT, CDR2 YYEEEE. The CDR3 has 13 residues. The CDR3 DNA reads TGTGCCAGCAGGGATCAGGGGGACACTGAAGCTTTCTTT. Translating gives CASRDQGDTEAFF.

This clone was recorded a few times. This sample includes further DNA sequences coding for the same CDR3. The CDR3 is CASSLGTDTQYF. The CDR3 DNA is TGTGCCAGCAGTTTGGGCACAGATACGCAGTATTTT. J is TRBJ2-3 and V is TRBV27, with D unresolved. Trimming pared 3 bases from V and 1 base from J, leaving 2 bases between. CDR1 MNHEY and CDR2 SMNVEV come from the germline V gene (reference sequence). The CDR3 has 12 amino acids.

The chain is built from TRBV4-1 and TRBJ2-2; unclear D gene. V lost 4 bases and J 6 bases, leaving 6 bases between the germline ends. Germline CDR1 is MGHRA and CDR2 is YSYEKL. The length of the CDR3 is 12 residues. The CDR3 bases are TGCGCCAGCAGCCTCGGTCCCGGGGAGCTGTTTTTT. As protein: CASSLGPGELFF.